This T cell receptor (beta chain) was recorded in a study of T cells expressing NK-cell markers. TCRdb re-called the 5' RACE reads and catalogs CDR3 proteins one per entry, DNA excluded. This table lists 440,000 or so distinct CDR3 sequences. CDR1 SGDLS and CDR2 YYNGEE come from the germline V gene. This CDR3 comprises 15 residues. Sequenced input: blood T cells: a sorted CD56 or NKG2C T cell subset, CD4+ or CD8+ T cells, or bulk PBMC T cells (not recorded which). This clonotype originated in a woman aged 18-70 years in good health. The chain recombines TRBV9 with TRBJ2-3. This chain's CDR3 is CASSARTVTTDTQYF.